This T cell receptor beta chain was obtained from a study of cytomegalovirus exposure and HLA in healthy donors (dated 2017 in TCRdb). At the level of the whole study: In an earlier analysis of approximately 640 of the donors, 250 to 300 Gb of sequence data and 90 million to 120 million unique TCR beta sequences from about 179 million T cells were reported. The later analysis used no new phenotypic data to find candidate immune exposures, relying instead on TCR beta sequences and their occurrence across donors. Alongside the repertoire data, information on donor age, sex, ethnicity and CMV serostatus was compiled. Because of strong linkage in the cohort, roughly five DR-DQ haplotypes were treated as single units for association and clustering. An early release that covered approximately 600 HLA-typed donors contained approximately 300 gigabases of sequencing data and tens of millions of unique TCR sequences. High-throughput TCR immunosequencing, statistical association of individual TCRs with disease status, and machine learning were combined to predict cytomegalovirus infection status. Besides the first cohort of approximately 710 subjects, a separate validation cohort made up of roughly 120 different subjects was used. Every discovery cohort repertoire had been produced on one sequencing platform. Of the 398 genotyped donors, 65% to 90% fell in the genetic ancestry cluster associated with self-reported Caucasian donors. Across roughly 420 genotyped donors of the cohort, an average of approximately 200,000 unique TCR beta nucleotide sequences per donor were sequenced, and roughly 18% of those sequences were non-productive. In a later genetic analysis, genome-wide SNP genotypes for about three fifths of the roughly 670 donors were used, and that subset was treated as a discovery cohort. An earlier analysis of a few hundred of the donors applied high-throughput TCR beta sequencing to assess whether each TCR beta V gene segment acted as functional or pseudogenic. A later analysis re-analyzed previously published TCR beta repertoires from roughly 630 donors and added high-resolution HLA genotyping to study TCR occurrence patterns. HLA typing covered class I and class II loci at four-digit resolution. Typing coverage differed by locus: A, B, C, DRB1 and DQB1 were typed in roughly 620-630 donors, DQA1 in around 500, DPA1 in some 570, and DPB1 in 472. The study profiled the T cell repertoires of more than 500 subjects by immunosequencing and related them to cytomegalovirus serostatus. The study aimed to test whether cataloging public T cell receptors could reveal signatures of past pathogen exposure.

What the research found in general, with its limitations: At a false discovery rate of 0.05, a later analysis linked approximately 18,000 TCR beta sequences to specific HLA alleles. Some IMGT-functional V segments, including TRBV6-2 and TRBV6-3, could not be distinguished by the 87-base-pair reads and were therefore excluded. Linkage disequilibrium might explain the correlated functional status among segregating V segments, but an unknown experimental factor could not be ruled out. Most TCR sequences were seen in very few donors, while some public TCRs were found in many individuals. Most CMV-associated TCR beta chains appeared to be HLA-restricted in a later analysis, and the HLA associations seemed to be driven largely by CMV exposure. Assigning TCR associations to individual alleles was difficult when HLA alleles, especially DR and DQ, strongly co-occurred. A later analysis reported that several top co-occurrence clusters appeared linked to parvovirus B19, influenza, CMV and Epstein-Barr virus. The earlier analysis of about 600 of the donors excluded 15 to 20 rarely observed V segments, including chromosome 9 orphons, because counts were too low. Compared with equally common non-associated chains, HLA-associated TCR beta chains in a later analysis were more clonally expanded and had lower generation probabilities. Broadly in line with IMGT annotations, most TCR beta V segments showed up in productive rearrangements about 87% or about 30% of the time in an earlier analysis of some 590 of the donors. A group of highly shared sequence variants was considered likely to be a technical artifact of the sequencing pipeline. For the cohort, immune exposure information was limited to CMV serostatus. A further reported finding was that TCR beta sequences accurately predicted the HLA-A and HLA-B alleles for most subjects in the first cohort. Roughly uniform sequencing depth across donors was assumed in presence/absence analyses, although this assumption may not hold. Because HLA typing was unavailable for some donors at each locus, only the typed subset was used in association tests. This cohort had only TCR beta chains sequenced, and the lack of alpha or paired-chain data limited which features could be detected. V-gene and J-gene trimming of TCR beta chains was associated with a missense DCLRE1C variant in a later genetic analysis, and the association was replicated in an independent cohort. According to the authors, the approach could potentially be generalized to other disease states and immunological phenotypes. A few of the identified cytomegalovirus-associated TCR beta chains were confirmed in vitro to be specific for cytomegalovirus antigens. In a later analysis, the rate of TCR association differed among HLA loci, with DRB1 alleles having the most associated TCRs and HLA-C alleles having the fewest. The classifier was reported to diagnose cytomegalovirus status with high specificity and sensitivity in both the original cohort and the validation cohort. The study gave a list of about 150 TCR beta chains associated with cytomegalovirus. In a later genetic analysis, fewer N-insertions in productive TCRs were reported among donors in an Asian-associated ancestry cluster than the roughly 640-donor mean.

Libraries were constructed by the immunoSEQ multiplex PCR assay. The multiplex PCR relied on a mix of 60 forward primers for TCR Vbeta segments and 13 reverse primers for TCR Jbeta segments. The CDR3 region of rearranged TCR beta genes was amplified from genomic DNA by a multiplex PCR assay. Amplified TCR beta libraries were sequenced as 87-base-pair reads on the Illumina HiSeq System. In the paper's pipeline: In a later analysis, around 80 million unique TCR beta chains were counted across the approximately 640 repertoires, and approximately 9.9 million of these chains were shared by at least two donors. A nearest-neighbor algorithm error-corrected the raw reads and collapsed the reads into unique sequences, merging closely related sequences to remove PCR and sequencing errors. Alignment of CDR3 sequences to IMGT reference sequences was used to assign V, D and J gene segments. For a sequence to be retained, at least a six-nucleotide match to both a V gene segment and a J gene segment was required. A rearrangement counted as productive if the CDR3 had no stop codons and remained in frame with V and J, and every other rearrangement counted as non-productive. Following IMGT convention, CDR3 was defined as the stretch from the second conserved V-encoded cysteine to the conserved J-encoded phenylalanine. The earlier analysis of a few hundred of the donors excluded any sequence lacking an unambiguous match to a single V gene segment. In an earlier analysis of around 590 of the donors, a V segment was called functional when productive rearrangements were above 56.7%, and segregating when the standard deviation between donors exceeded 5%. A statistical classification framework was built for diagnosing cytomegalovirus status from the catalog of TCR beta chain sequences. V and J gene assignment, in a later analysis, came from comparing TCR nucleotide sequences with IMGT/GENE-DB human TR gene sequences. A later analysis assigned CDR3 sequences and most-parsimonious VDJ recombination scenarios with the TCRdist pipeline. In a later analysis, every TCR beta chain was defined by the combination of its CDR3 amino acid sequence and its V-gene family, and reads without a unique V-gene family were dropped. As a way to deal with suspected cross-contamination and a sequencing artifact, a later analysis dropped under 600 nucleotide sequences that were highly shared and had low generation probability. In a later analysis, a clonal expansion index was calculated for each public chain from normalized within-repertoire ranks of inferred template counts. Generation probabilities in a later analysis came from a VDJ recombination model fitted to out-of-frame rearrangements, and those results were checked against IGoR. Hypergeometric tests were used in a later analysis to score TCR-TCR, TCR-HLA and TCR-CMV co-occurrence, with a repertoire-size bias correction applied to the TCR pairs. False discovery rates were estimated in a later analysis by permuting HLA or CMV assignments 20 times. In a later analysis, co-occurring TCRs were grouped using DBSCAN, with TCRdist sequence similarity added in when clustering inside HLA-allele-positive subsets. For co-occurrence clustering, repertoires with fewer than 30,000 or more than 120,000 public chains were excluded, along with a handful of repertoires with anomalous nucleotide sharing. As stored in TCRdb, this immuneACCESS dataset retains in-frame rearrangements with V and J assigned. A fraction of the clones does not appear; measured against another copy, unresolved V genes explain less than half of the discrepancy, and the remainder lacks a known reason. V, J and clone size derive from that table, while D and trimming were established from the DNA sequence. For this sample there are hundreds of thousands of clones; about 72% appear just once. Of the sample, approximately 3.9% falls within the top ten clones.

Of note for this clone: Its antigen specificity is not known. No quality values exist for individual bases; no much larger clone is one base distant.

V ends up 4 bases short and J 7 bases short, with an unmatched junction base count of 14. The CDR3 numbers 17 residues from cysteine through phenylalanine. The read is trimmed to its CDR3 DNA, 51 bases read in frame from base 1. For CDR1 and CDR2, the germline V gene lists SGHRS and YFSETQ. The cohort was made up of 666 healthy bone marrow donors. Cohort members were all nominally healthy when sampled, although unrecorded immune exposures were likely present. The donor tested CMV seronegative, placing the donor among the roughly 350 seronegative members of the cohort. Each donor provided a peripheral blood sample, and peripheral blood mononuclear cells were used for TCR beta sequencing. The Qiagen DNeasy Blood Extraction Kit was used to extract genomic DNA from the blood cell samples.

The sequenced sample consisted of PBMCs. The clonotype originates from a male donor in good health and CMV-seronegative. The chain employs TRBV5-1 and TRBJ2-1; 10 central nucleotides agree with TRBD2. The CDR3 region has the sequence CASSISLAGVVWNEQFF. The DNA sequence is TGCGCCAGCAGCATTTCCCTAGCGGGAGTAGTGTGGAATGAGCAGTTCTTC.